Listed below are T cell receptor beta chains from one sample, sequenced in a study of blood T cell dynamics during melanoma immunotherapy. Clones were sequenced by immunoSEQ multiplex PCR, and TCRdb holds only the in-frame ones, with some missing. The sample yields some 11,000 clones, 85% to 90% seen once. Material: blood, obtained from a patient treated with checkpoint blockade. The source is a human donor with melanoma. The CDR3 runs from the conserved cysteine through the conserved F or W. D genes are given only for firm matches. Part of the rows lack a size; the others show once, few, many or a class for expanded clones.

D gene,V gene,J gene,clone size,CDR3 protein,CDR3 DNA
TRBD1,TRBV5-1,TRBJ2-3,NA,CASSLQGYGTDTQYF,TGCGCCAGCAGCTTACAGGGGTACGGCACAGATACGCAGTATTTT
TRBD1,TRBV4-1,TRBJ1-3,NA,CASSQGQVGGNTIYF,TGCGCCAGCAGCCAGGGACAGGTCGGGGGAAACACCATATATTTT
NA,TRBV28,TRBJ1-2,NA,CASSAGGDGYTF,TGTGCCAGCAGTGCGGGGGGCGATGGCTACACCTTC
TRBD2,TRBV4-3,TRBJ2-2,NA,CASSQTSGVTGELFF,TGCGCCAGCAGCCAGACTAGCGGGGTAACCGGGGAGCTGTTTTTT
TRBD1,TRBV5-6,TRBJ1-1,NA,CASSLRDRGNTEAFF,TGTGCCAGCAGCTTGAGGGACAGGGGAAACACTGAAGCTTTCTTT
NA,TRBV9,TRBJ2-1,NA,CASSPSSGRDSSYNEQFF,TGTGCCAGCAGCCCGAGCAGTGGCAGGGATAGCTCCTACAATGAGCAGTTCTTC
TRBD1,TRBV4-1,TRBJ1-1,NA,CASSQDSTGGHTEAFF,TGCGCCAGCAGCCAAGATTCCACAGGGGGTCACACTGAAGCTTTCTTT
NA,TRBV2,TRBJ1-2,NA,CASSELEGGYYGYTF,TGTGCCAGCAGTGAATTGGAAGGGGGATACTATGGCTACACCTTC
TRBD2,TRBV19,TRBJ2-1,NA,CASSIGGTSGYFEQFF,TGTGCCAGTAGTATTGGCGGGACTAGCGGGTACTTTGAGCAGTTCTTC
NA,TRBV5-4,TRBJ2-7,NA,CASSLQADEQYF,TGTGCCAGCAGCCTACAGGCGGACGAGCAGTACTTC
TRBD2,TRBV11-2,TRBJ2-5,NA,CASSPIAGGLVTQYF,TGTGCCAGCAGCCCCATAGCGGGGGGGCTAGTGACCCAGTACTTC
NA,TRBV6-1,TRBJ2-5,NA,CASSGELGETQYF,TGTGCCAGCAGCGGGGAATTGGGGGAGACCCAGTACTTC
TRBD1,TRBV5-1,TRBJ2-5,NA,CASSSGQAQETQYF,TGCGCCAGCAGCTCGGGACAGGCACAAGAGACCCAGTACTTC
NA,TRBV7-2,TRBJ2-3,NA,CASSPKTATDTQYF,TGTGCCAGCAGCCCCAAGACAGCCACAGATACGCAGTATTTT
NA,TRBV28,TRBJ1-6,NA,CASSGGAHSPLHF,TGTGCCTCCTCTGGGGGGGCGCATTCACCCCTCCACTTT
NA,TRBV18,TRBJ1-1,NA,CASSPGPQGDTEAFF,TGTGCCAGCTCACCCGGTCCCCAAGGGGACACTGAAGCTTTCTTT
NA,TRBV5-4,TRBJ2-7,NA,CASRSIGENEQYF,TGTGCCAGCAGATCCATAGGGGAAAACGAGCAGTACTTC
NA,TRBV6-6,TRBJ1-1,few,CASSYWDTNTEAFF,TGTGCCAGCAGTTACTGGGACACGAACACTGAAGCTTTCTTT